This is a list of T cell receptor beta chains from one sample in a study of blood T cell repertoires in COVID-19. Assay: immunoSEQ multiplex PCR; the TCRdb copy retains only in-frame clones and omits some. Of some 200,000 clones listed, about 89% are singletons. The sequenced sample consisted of peripheral blood. The receptor source for this set is a man aged 40-55 years with active or convalescent COVID-19. Both conserved end residues are part of each CDR3. Each record gives: J gene, D gene, V gene, clone size, CDR3 DNA, CDR3 protein. The D gene is left open where the match is weak. The size of a clone is reported for some rows only, either as once, few or many, or as a class for expanded clones.

TRBJ2-7 | NA | TRBV5-6 | NA | TGTGCCAGCAGCTCGCCTGGAACGACAGCAGTCGGCGAGCAGTACTTC | CASSSPGTTAVGEQYF
TRBJ1-6 | TRBD1 | TRBV9 | NA | TGTGCCAGCAGCGGGGACAGGGGGTATGGAGGTGATTCACCCCTCCACTTT | CASSGDRGYGGDSPLHF
TRBJ2-3 | NA | TRBV4-3 | NA | TGCGCCAGCAGCCAAGCTGGAGGGCGCACAGATACGCAGTATTTT | CASSQAGGRTDTQYF
TRBJ2-7 | NA | TRBV6-2/TRBV6-3 | few | TGTGCCAGCAGTTTACTCCCGGACTCGCACTACGAGCAGTACTTC | CASSLLPDSHYEQYF
TRBJ2-1 | NA | TRBV2 | NA | TGTGCCAGCAGCCTTCTCGGGGGTTACAATGAGCAGTTCTTC | CASSLLGGYNEQFF
TRBJ1-2 | NA | TRBV15 | NA | TGTGCCACCAGCAGGCGGGACAACTATGGCTACACCTTC | CATSRRDNYGYTF
TRBJ2-7 | NA | TRBV5-1 | NA | TGCGCCAGCAGCTTGGAGCCAGGCCAGTCCTACGAGCAGTACTTC | CASSLEPGQSYEQYF
TRBJ1-1 | NA | TRBV5-1 | NA | TGCGCCAGCAGCTTCGGACATATGAACACTGAAGCTTTCTTT | CASSFGHMNTEAFF
TRBJ1-2 | NA | TRBV5-6 | NA | TGTGCCAGCAGCTTGGGCAGGGGCCGGGGGGAGGACTATGGCTACACCTTC | CASSLGRGRGEDYGYTF
TRBJ1-2 | NA | TRBV9 | NA | TGTGCCAGCAGCGCTCCTTTTAGCGAGCGTGGCTACACCTTC | CASSAPFSERGYTF